This T cell receptor beta chain was recovered during a study of control samples from healthy donors and cancer patients. Clones were read by immunoSEQ multiplex PCR, and TCRdb kept only the in-frame ones, dropping some. Among approximately 94,000 clones listed, less than 85% were seen once. CDR1 KGHSH and CDR2 LQKENI come from the germline V gene. The CDR3 runs 16 residues. J gave up 2 bases and V 3 bases, and 7 bases lay outside the gene matches. The TCR comes from a man aged 70-80 years with lung cancer. Source material: PBMCs. The V and J genes are TRBV18 and TRBJ2-3; 8 bases align to TRBD1. The CDR3: CASSPGQGAYTDTQYF. The CDR3 DNA reads TGTGCCAGCTCACCGGGGCAGGGGGCTTACACAGATACGCAGTATTTT.